The 10 T cell receptor beta chains reported below all come from one sample, sequenced in a study of human T cells and chemical hapten exposure. As to time point: pre-sensitization, week 0. Treatment reported: therapeutic diphenylcyclopropenone sensitization with weekly scalp DPC. RNA extraction used unfractionated whole blood as the source of total RNA. TCRdb recomputed calls from the RACE reads with MiXCR, one row per CDR3 protein. Of tens of thousands of distinct CDR3 sequences listed, over 9% were seen once; the top ten hold 25% to 30%. Sequences were derived from whole blood, sampled in connection with sensitization to the hapten diphenylcyclopropenone (DPC). The receptors were sampled from a man aged 45-65 years with alopecia areata. Some clones in this sample may be carry-over from other donors' samples.

This clonotype was observed many times. The rearrangement joins TRBV9 to TRBJ2-3; the D is unclear. This CDR3 is built from 13 residues. Germline lookup yields CDR1 SGDLS and CDR2 YYNGEE. The V and J ends lost 0 bases and 6 bases respectively, with 8 bases between them. CDR3 in amino acids: CASSVVQPDTQYF. The DNA for the CDR3 is TGTGCCAGCAGCGTAGTCCAGCCCGATACGCAGTATTTT.

The chain combines TRBV10-1 with TRBJ2-3; 9 nucleotides match TRBD2. With V trimmed by 1 base and J by 4 bases, 6 bases remained unmatched. The CDR3 is 16 amino acids. The germline V gene has CDR1 WNHNN and CDR2 SYGVQD (reference sequence). CDR3 protein: CASSELAGASADTQYF. CDR3 DNA: TGCGCCAGCAGTGAGTTAGCGGGAGCTAGTGCAGATACGCAGTATTTT.

At least ten counts were recorded for this clonotype. The rearrangement links TRBV7-8 to TRBJ2-3, with D tentatively TRBD1 or TRBD2 (6 bases each). The V and J ends lost 8 bases and 4 bases respectively, with 19 bases between them. Germline CDR1 and CDR2: SGHVS and FQNEAQ. The CDR3 length is 15 residues. The chain's CDR3 is CASEQNGGSADTQYF. Here the CDR3 DNA reads TGTGCCAGCGAACAGAACGGGGGCTCGGCAGATACGCAGTATTTT.

This clonotype was counted ten times or more. The CDR3 nucleotides are TGTGCCAGCAGTTTCGGGGGGAGCACCTACGAGCAGTACTTC. Its protein product is CASSFGGSTYEQYF. This chain connects TRBV12-3 or TRBV12-4 to TRBJ2-7; 7 bases are a match to TRBD2. The ends lost 3 bases at V and 2 bases at J; junction bases unmatched: 4. The length of the CDR3 is 14 residues.

This clonotype was found a few times. V gene TRBV6-2 or TRBV6-3 combines with J gene TRBJ1-1, with D unresolved. Per germline, CDR1 MNHEY and CDR2 SVGEGT. The CDR3 consists of 13 residues. V was shortened by 2 bases and J by 1 base, with 5 bases between the two germline ends. As DNA, the CDR3 is TGTGCCAGCAGTTACCTCTGGAACACTGAAGCTTTCTTT. Protein: CASSYLWNTEAFF.

This clonotype was detected ten times or more. The genes are TRBV12-3 or TRBV12-4 and TRBJ2-1; D perhaps matches TRBD2 (6 bases). Between the trimmed V and J ends, which lost 7 bases and 13 bases, there was a span of 23 bases. There are 14 residues in the CDR3. In DNA, the CDR3 is TGTGCCAGCACTCTCAAGTTGGGGGGAGCCCCTCAGTTCTTC. This codes for CASTLKLGGAPQFF.

This clonotype has a count of ten or more. The rearrangement links TRBV7-2 to TRBJ2-1, with 7 bases lining up with TRBD2. Germline lookup yields CDR1 SGHTA and CDR2 FQGNSA. Germline trimming cut 1 base from V and 1 base from J; bases unmatched to any gene: 4. The CDR3 contains 16 residues. The CDR3 DNA reads as TGTGCCAGCAGCTTAGAAGGGAGGGGTTCCTACAATGAGCAGTTCTTC. This sequence encodes CASSLEGRGSYNEQFF.

V gene TRBV28 combines with J gene TRBJ2-2; the D gene is possibly TRBD2 (5 bases). Germline loops: CDR1 MDHEN, CDR2 SYDVKM. This CDR3 has 16 amino acids. V was cut by 1 base and J by 0 bases, with 9 bases left in between. The CDR3 DNA sequence: TGTGCCAGCAGTTTATTTAGGGAGTCGAACACCGGGGAGCTGTTTTTT. Encoded protein: CASSLFRESNTGELFF. The whole variable domain, remainder taken from reference TRBV28 and TRBJ2-2, is DVKVTQSSRYLVKRTGEKVFLECVQDMDHENMFWYRQDPGLGLRLIYFSYDVKMKEKGDIPEGYSVSREKKERFSLILESASTNQTSMYLCASSLFRESNTGELFFGEGSRLTVL.

This clonotype was seen a few times. V usage is TRBV2 and J usage is TRBJ2-3, with unresolved D. The germline CDR1 and CDR2 sequences are SNHLY and FYNNEI. The CDR3 spans 13 residues. V was cut by 4 bases and J by 3 bases, with 8 bases left in between. CDR3 loop: CASSAQPTDTQYF. CDR3 coding DNA: TGTGCCAGCAGTGCCCAGCCTACAGATACGCAGTATTTT.

This clonotype has at least ten counts. The V call is TRBV10-3, the J call TRBJ2-5; 12 nucleotides line up with TRBD1. Germline V CDR1 and CDR2: ENHRY, SYGVKD. The CDR3 is 13 residues long. V trimming: 8 bases; J trimming: 5 bases; junction bases outside the gene matches: 3. The CDR3 DNA follows: TGTGCCATCGGGGACAGGGGGCGTGAGACCCAGTACTTC. Protein: CAIGDRGRETQYF.